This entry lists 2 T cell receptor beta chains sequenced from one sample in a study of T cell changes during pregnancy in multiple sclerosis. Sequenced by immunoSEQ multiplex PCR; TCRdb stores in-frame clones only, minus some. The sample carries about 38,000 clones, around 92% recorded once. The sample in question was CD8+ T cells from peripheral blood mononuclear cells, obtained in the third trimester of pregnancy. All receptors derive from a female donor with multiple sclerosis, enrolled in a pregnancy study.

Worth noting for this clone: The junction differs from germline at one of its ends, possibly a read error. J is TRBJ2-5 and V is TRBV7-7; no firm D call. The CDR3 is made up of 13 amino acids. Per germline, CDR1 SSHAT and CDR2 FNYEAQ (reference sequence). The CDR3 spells CASSSGPRETQYF. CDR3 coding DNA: TGTGCTAGCAGCTCTGGCCCTAGAGAGACCCAGTACTTC.

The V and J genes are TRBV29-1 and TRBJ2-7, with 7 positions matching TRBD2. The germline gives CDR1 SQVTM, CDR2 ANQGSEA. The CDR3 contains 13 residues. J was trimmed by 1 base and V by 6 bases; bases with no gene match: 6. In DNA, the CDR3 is TGCAGCGTGAAGGCGGGGGTATCCTACGAGCAGTACTTC. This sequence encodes CSVKAGVSYEQYF.